This passage covers 8 T cell receptor beta chains from one sample sequenced in a study of T cells in Graves' hyperthyroidism and ophthalmopathy. Amplified TCR beta CDR3 regions derived from RNA transcripts. An initial round of RT-PCR targeting the TCR CDR3 relied on the HTBI primer set. Using its own MiXCR run on the multiplex PCR reads, TCRdb lists one record per CDR3 protein. The sample lists some 500,000 distinct CDR3 sequences; over 13% were seen once. The sample was blood. The receptors were gathered from a woman aged 18-29 years with Graves' hyperthyroidism.

This clonotype was seen repeatedly, ten times or more. V usage is TRBV28 and J usage is TRBJ1-2, with D unclear. The CDR3 runs 13 residues. Germline CDR1 MDHEN, CDR2 SYDVKM. Trimming took off 4 bases at V and 7 bases at J, with 13 bases between the two ends. CDR3 in amino acids: CASSSNFGFGYTF. In DNA form, the CDR3 reads TGTGCCAGCAGTTCTAATTTTGGTTTTGGCTACACCTTC.

This clonotype was seen many times. For the CDR3, the DNA is TGTGCCAGCAGTGACAACCGAAATGGGGGGTCCATATATGGCTACACCTTC. This codes for CASSDNRNGGSIYGYTF. This rearrangement joins TRBV2 to TRBJ1-2; D possibly corresponds to TRBD1 (5 bases). Germline lookup yields CDR1 SNHLY and CDR2 FYNNEI. This CDR3 spans 17 amino acids. V lost 3 bases to trimming and J lost 5 bases, with 22 bases between them.

This clonotype was detected many times. The chain links TRBV30 to TRBJ1-2; D gene uncertain. In germline, CDR1 is GTSNPN, CDR2 SVGIG (reference sequence). With 2 bases removed from V and 4 bases from J, the gap between germline ends came to 5 bases. The CDR3 is made up of 11 amino acids. The CDR3 DNA reads TGTGCCTGGAGTCCACGCTATGGCTACACCTTC. This encodes CAWSPRYGYTF.

The chain is built from TRBV5-1 and TRBJ2-3; TRBD2 is a possible D gene (6 bases). The germline CDR1 and CDR2 sequences are SGHRS and YFSETQ. The CDR3 is made up of 17 amino acids. Between the trimmed V and J ends, which lost 1 base and 2 bases, there was a span of 17 bases. CDR3 residues: CASSLTGSSASTDTQYF. CDR3 in DNA: TGCGCCAGCAGCTTGACCGGGTCTAGCGCTTCCACAGATACGCAGTATTTT.

The V call is TRBV10-3, the J call TRBJ1-6; no definite D call. Germline V gene lookup returns CDR1 ENHRY and CDR2 SYGVKD. Trimming stripped 3 bases from V and 7 bases from J, with 16 bases between. CDR3 length: 16 residues. The CDR3 protein is CAISDPHSAPNSPLHF. The CDR3 coding sequence is TGTGCCATCAGTGACCCGCACAGTGCCCCAAATTCACCCCTCCACTTT.

At least ten counts were recorded for this clonotype. The rearrangement joins TRBV7-3 to TRBJ2-3; 9 bases fit TRBD2. Germline CDR1 reads SGHTA; CDR2 reads FQGTGA. CDR3 length equals 15 residues. The ends lost 3 bases at V and 3 bases at J; junction bases unmatched: 4. The CDR3 loop is CASSFSGSGTDTQYF. CDR3 DNA: TGTGCCAGCAGCTTTAGCGGGAGTGGTACAGATACGCAGTATTTT.

The table lists this clonotype with many counts. Here the CDR3 DNA reads TGTGCCAGCAGTTTTTCCCTGGCGGGACAGCTTCACGAGCAGTACTTC. This gives the protein CASSFSLAGQLHEQYF. The chain combines TRBV12-3 or TRBV12-4 with TRBJ2-7, with D tentatively TRBD1 (7 bases). The CDR3 has 16 residues. Between the trimmed V and J ends, which lost 3 bases and 5 bases, there was a span of 20 bases.

The V and J genes are TRBV7-3 and TRBJ2-2; 8 bases match TRBD2. V lost 5 bases and J lost 1; bases outside the gene matches: 9. The germline gives CDR1 SGHTA, CDR2 FQGTGA. CDR3 size: 17 residues. The CDR3 sequence is CASSPPSGFGNTGELFF. The CDR3 DNA sequence: TGTGCCAGCAGCCCTCCTAGCGGGTTCGGGAACACCGGGGAGCTGTTTTTT.